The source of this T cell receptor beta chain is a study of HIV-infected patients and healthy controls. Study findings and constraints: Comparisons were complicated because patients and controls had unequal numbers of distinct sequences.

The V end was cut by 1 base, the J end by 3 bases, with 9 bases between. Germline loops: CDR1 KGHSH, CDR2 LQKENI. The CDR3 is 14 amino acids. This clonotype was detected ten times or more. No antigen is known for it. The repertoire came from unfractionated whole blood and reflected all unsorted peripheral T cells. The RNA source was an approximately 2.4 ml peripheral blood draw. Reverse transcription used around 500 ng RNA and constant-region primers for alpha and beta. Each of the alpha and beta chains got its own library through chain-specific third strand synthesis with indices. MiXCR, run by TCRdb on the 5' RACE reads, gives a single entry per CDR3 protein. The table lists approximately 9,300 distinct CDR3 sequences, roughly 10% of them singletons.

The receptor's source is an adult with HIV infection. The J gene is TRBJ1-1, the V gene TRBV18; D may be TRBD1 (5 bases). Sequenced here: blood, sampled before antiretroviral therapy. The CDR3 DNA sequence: TGTGCCAGCTCACCACAGATGGGGGACACTGAAGCTTTCTTT. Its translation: CASSPQMGDTEAFF.